This T cell receptor beta chain comes out of a study of blood T cells in healthy people across ages. Germline V gene lookup returns CDR1 SGHTA and CDR2 FQGNSA. V was shortened by 0 bases and J by 1 base, with 5 bases between the two germline ends. This CDR3 contains 14 residues. The second PCR ran about 7 to 12 cycles with a sample-barcoded 5' primer and J-beta primers. TCRdb recomputed calls from the 5' RACE reads with MiXCR, one row per CDR3 protein. The sample has fewer than 950,000 distinct CDR3 sequences; about 55% are singletons. The clonotype originates from a man older than 75 in good health. This sequence joins TRBV7-2 and TRBJ2-3; D unclear. Material: blood. The CDR3 coding sequence is TGTGCCAGCAGCTTAGCCCCGGGCACAGATACGCAGTATTTT. It encodes CASSLAPGTDTQYF. The variable domain in full, with the rest retrieved from reference TRBV7-2 and TRBJ2-3, is GAGVSQSPSNKVTEKGKDVELRCDPISGHTALYWYRQSLGQGLEFLIYFQGNSAPDKSGLPSDRFSAERTGGSVSTLTIQRTQQEDSAVYLCASSLAPGTDTQYFGPGTRLTVL.